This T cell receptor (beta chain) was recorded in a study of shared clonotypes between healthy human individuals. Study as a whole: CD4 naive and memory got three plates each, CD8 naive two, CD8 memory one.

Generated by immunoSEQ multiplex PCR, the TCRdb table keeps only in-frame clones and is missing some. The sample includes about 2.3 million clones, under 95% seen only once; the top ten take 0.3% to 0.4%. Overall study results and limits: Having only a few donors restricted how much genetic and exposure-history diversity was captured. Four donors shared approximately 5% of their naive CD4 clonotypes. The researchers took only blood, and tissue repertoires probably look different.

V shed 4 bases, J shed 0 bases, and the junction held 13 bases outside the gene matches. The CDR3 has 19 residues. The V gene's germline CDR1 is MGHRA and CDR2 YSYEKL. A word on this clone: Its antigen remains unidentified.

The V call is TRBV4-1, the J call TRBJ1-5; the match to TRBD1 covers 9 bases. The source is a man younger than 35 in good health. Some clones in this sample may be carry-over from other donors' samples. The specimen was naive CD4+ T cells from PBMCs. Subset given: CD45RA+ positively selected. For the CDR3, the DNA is TGCGCCAGCAGCCTTAAACCGGGACAGGGAGTCTTTAGCAATCAGCCCCAGCATTTT. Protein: CASSLKPGQGVFSNQPQHF.